The T cell receptor (beta chain) under discussion was sequenced for a study of blood T cell repertoires in COVID-19. Study overall: Spain, Italy and the United States supplied samples that represented acute and convalescent COVID-19. In each case, the material was cDNA or gDNA derived from T cells, B-cell-depleted T cells, or PBMCs.

Seattle researchers signed up patients amid active infection and tracked them longitudinally. Assay: immunoSEQ multiplex PCR; the TCRdb copy retains only in-frame clones and omits some. Of 200,000 to 250,000 clones listed, around 86% are singletons. There are 15 residues in the CDR3. Trimming took 0 bases from V and 6 from J, leaving 13 bases between them. Germline lookup yields CDR1 SGHRS and CDR2 YFSETQ. This chain links TRBV5-1 with TRBJ1-5; tentatively, D is TRBD1 (6 bases). The clonotype originates from a woman in her 70s with COVID-19, enrolled during active disease. The sequenced material came from peripheral blood. The CDR3 reads CASSLASGGTQPQHF. CDR3 nucleotides: TGCGCCAGCAGCTTGGCCTCGGGGGGCACTCAGCCCCAGCATTTT.